These T cell receptor beta chains were read from a single sample in a study of T cells in Graves' hyperthyroidism and ophthalmopathy. TCRdb reprocessed the multiplex PCR reads with MiXCR, giving one entry per CDR3 protein. The repertoire holds 550,000 to 700,000 distinct CDR3 sequences, with 46% as singletons. The sequencing input was peripheral blood or thyroid tissue (not recorded which). The origin of the receptors is an adult woman with Graves' disease, either hyperthyroidism or ophthalmopathy (not recorded which). Each CDR3 is given without its conserved first and last residue.

j_call v_call cdr3_aa
TRBJ1-6 TRBV7-9 ASSLERQDRGSSPLH
TRBJ1-2 TRBV15 ATSRGQGRSGYT
TRBJ1-3 TRBV20-1 SARSTIY
NA TRBV7-2 ASSLISGRGGETQY
TRBJ2-7 TRBV7-9 ASSLGAGLYEQY
TRBJ2-5 TRBV28 ASTAGGYETQY
TRBJ2-7 TRBV10-3 AISGADEQY
TRBJ1-2 TRBV7-9 ASSPRDIPNYGYT
TRBJ1-5 TRBV5-1 ASSLGTVPNQPQH
TRBJ2-5 TRBV5-1 ASSQAGQTQY
TRBJ2-1 TRBV7-9 ASTMGDEQF
TRBJ2-7 TRBV4-1 ASSPRDGNYEQY
TRBJ2-7 TRBV10-3 AIRRAEGSYEQY
TRBJ2-2 TRBV6-6 ASSYVGAPDTGELF
TRBJ2-7 TRBV20-1 SGELPGGRHYEQY
TRBJ2-5 TRBV7-6 ASSLPNKETQY
TRBJ2-1 TRBV24-1 ATSDLTGMNEQF
TRBJ1-3 TRBV25-1 ASSEVTVSSGNTIY
TRBJ1-2 TRBV10-3 AIASSLDVAYGYT
TRBJ1-3 TRBV6-5 ASSYYRGSGNTIY
TRBJ2-2 TRBV20-1 SARTSGPVTGELF
TRBJ1-5 TRBV20-1 SAMDRVNQPQH